This passage covers 32 T cell receptor beta chains from one sample sequenced in a study of OX40 agonist ivuxolimab in advanced cancers. Using immunoSEQ multiplex PCR, the repertoire was profiled, and TCRdb retains in-frame clones only, with some absent. The sample consists of roughly 80,000 clones, 84% of them appearing once. The material was CD4+ or CD8+ T cells sorted from blood, obtained in a trial of the OX40 agonist ivuxolimab. The receptors were sampled from an adult with an advanced solid tumor such as melanoma, head and neck, liver or kidney cancer.

This rearrangement joins TRBV11-2 to TRBJ2-7; tentative D call: TRBD1 (5 bases). Germline assignment: CDR1 SGHAT and CDR2 FQNNGV. The CDR3 is 14 residues long. The germline V and J ends were trimmed by 5 bases and 6 bases, with 17 bases remaining between them. CDR3 region: CASSLRQRVGEQYV. In nucleotides, the CDR3 is TGTGCCAGCAGCCTCCGACAGCGTGTGGGCGAGCAGTACGTC.

The genes are TRBV5-1 and TRBJ2-1, with 7 bases fitting TRBD2. The CDR3 length is 13 residues. Germline CDR1 reads SGHRS; CDR2 reads YFSETQ. Trimming cost V 0 bases and J 10 bases; bases outside gene matches: 4. CDR3 residues: CASSLVGGWEQFF. The CDR3 region has the DNA TGCGCCAGCAGCTTGGTGGGAGGGTGGGAGCAGTTCTTC.

The chain has TRBV28 and TRBJ2-7, with D unresolved. The CDR3 has 12 amino acids. Trimming shortened V by 7 bases and J by 3 bases, and 10 bases separated the two germline ends. Germline values: CDR1 MDHEN, CDR2 SYDVKM. The CDR3 sequence is CASNVVGYEQYF. In nucleotides, the CDR3 is TGTGCCAGCAATGTCGTAGGCTACGAGCAGTACTTC.

This chain links TRBV5-1 with TRBJ2-3; D could derive from TRBD1 or TRBD2 (6 bases each). The ends were cut back, 0 bases at V and 3 bases at J, with 11 bases in the middle. The CDR3 runs to 15 residues. Germline V gene lookup returns CDR1 SGHRS and CDR2 YFSETQ. CDR3 bases: TGCGCCAGCAGCTTGGAAACAGGGAGGACAGATACGCAGTATTTT. It encodes CASSLETGRTDTQYF.

This chain joins TRBV2 and TRBJ1-1; D remains unclear. CDR1 SNHLY and CDR2 FYNNEI come from the germline V gene. The CDR3 contains 14 residues. The ends were cut back, 0 bases at V and 5 bases at J, with 10 bases in the middle. The CDR3 region is CASSEAPGRTEAFF. In DNA form, the CDR3 reads TGTGCCAGCAGTGAAGCGCCCGGGAGGACTGAAGCTTTCTTT. The full variable domain, completed using reference TRBV2 and TRBJ1-1, is EPEVTQTPSHQVTQMGQEVILRCVPISNHLYFYWYRQILGQKVEFLVSFYNNEISEKSEIFDDQFSVERPDGSNFTLKIRSTKLEDSAMYFCASSEAPGRTEAFFGQGTRLTVV.

This clone was observed a handful of times. The chain uses TRBV28 and TRBJ1-5; tentatively, D is TRBD1 (5 bases). Germline assignment: CDR1 MDHEN and CDR2 SYDVKM. V gave up 7 bases and J gave up 6 bases, with 13 bases separating them. The CDR3 contains 13 residues. The CDR3 DNA reads TGTGCCAGCAAGAACGGGGGAGGTCAGCCCCAGCATTTT. Amino acid sequence: CASKNGGGQPQHF.

V is TRBV7-8 and J is TRBJ2-7; 7 bases are a match to TRBD1. The CDR3 sequence is 17 residues long. Per germline, CDR1 SGHVS and CDR2 FQNEAQ. V lost 2 bases, J lost 0 bases, and 10 bases stayed unmatched. The CDR3 loop reads CASSLRDRQSSSYEQYF. CDR3 bases: TGTGCCAGCAGCTTAAGGGACAGACAATCTAGCTCCTACGAGCAGTACTTC. Filled out from reference TRBV7-8 and TRBJ2-7, the complete variable domain reads GAGVSQSPRYKVAKRGQDVALRCDPISGHVSLFWYQQALGQGPEFLTYFQNEAQLDKSGLPSDRFFAERPEGSVSTLKIQRTQQEDSAVYLCASSLRDRQSSSYEQYFGPGTRLTVT.

The V call is TRBV7-9, the J call TRBJ1-2; 7 bases align to TRBD1. The CDR3 extends over 14 amino acids. The germline V gene has CDR1 SEHNR and CDR2 FQNEAQ (reference sequence). V was clipped by 4 bases and J by 6 bases; unmatched bases: 8. In DNA, the CDR3 is TGTGCCAGCAGCTCAACCGGGACAGACGATGGCTACACCTTC. Amino acids: CASSSTGTDDGYTF.

The chain couples TRBV7-9 to TRBJ2-1, with 8 bases fitting TRBD1. The CDR3 is 13 residues long. The J segment lost 5 bases and the V segment lost 5 bases, leaving 2 bases of the junction unmatched. The germline gives CDR1 SEHNR, CDR2 FQNEAQ (reference sequence). The CDR3: CASSKDRDNEQFF. CDR3 nucleotide sequence: TGTGCCAGCAGCAAGGACAGGGACAATGAGCAGTTCTTC.

The genes are TRBV5-6 and TRBJ2-3; D ambiguous. The CDR3 totals 11 residues. In germline, CDR1 is SGHDT, CDR2 YYEEEE. Trimming left V 0 bases short and J 4 bases short, with 0 bases between. As DNA, the CDR3 is TGTGCCAGCAGCTTGGCAGATACGCAGTATTTT. The encoded protein is CASSLADTQYF.

The rearrangement links TRBV5-1 to TRBJ2-3; 7 bases align to TRBD2. Looked up from germline, CDR1 is SGHRS and CDR2 is YFSETQ. V dropped 0 bases and J dropped 2; count of bases not matched to a gene: 9. This CDR3 is 17 amino acids long. As DNA, the CDR3 is TGCGCCAGCAGCTTGGGTACGGGAGGAAGTCTCACAGATACGCAGTATTTT. It translates to CASSLGTGGSLTDTQYF.

CDR3 in DNA: TGTGCCAGCAGCCCACGACAGACCCAACCCTACGAGCAGTACGTC. Translated: CASSPRQTQPYEQYV. The gene calls are TRBV2 and TRBJ2-7; D perhaps matches TRBD1 (5 bases). Trimming removed 6 bases at V and 2 bases at J, with 17 bases between. The CDR3 has 15 amino acids. CDR1 SNHLY and CDR2 FYNNEI come from the germline V gene.

The CDR3 loop reads CASSTWGSGQPQHF. CDR3 coding DNA: TGTGCCAGCAGCACATGGGGTTCGGGTCAGCCCCAGCATTTT. V and J are TRBV28 and TRBJ1-5; D is unclear. The germline V gene has CDR1 MDHEN and CDR2 SYDVKM. The CDR3 has 14 amino acids. The V gene lost 6 bases and the J gene lost 6 bases, with 15 bases spanning the gap.

Concerning this clone itself: Relative to the germline gene, one junction end is altered; a read error may explain this. The J gene is TRBJ2-1, the V gene TRBV27; a possible D gene is TRBD2 (7 bases). CDR1 is MNHEY and CDR2 is SMNVEV in the germline V gene (reference sequence). CDR3 length: 12 residues. CDR3 in amino acids: CASSRGGGGLIF. CDR3 bases: TGTGCCAGCAGTAGGGGTGGGGGGGGGCTAATCTTC.

This chain's CDR3 is CASSIRFTDTQYF. CDR3 coding DNA: TGTGCCAGTAGTATCCGATTCACAGATACGCAGTATTTT. The chain recombines TRBV19 with TRBJ2-3; D ambiguous. The V end was cut by 3 bases, the J end by 2 bases, with 6 bases between. Germline V gene data show CDR1 as LNHDA and CDR2 as SQIVND (reference sequence). The CDR3 runs to 13 residues. Filled out from reference TRBV19 and TRBJ2-3, the complete variable domain reads DGGITQSPKYLFRKEGQNVTLSCEQNLNHDAMYWYRQDPGQGLRLIYYSQIVNDFQKGDIAEGYSVSREKKESFPLTVTSAQKNPTAFYLCASSIRFTDTQYFGPGTRLTVL.

The chain employs TRBV27 and TRBJ2-2; 16 bases align to TRBD2. Trimming removed 3 bases from V and 6 bases from J; junction bases left unmatched: 7. This CDR3 has 18 residues. Germline V CDR1 and CDR2: MNHEY, SMNVEV (reference sequence). DNA of the CDR3: TGTGCCAGCAGTTTCCTACCCGGGACTAGCGGGAGGGCCGGGGAGCTGTTTTTT. Amino acid sequence: CASSFLPGTSGRAGELFF.

The chain's CDR3 is CASSQGSGGALETQYF. The DNA for the CDR3 is TGTGCCAGCTCCCAGGGTAGCGGGGGGGCCTTAGAGACCCAGTACTTC. This chain uses TRBV2 with TRBJ2-5; 11 nucleotides align to TRBD2. The CDR3 is made up of 16 amino acids. V lost 8 bases, J lost 4 bases, and 12 bases stayed unmatched. Germline CDR1 SNHLY, CDR2 FYNNEI.

V and J are TRBV28 and TRBJ2-7; D gene ambiguous. This CDR3 region has 14 residues. Trimming took 7 bases from V and 0 from J, leaving 13 bases between them. Germline values: CDR1 MDHEN, CDR2 SYDVKM. For the CDR3, the DNA is TGTGCCAGCATTAAAATGGGGTCCTCCTACGAGCAGTACTTC. Its protein product is CASIKMGSSYEQYF.

This sequence joins TRBV15 and TRBJ2-2; D remains unclear. CDR3 length: 15 amino acids. The V end was cut by 1 base, the J end by 1 base, with 7 bases between. Germline CDR1 reads LNHNV; CDR2 reads YYDKDF (reference sequence). The CDR3 loop reads CATSRVFGNTGELFF. The DNA of the CDR3 is TGTGCCACCAGCAGAGTATTTGGGAACACCGGGGAGCTGTTTTTT.

CDR3 loop: CASSSGGPRETQYF. The CDR3 coding sequence is TGCGCCAGCAGCTCGGGGGGGCCGAGGGAGACCCAGTACTTC. The chain carries TRBV5-1 and TRBJ2-5, with TRBD2 identical over 8 bases. The CDR3 is 14 amino acids. With V trimmed by 3 bases and J by 5 bases, 6 bases remained unmatched. The germline CDR1 and CDR2 sequences are SGHRS and YFSETQ.

V is TRBV2 and J is TRBJ2-3, with 14 bases identical to TRBD2. V was clipped by 6 bases and J by 4 bases; unmatched bases: 3. CDR1 is SNHLY, CDR2 FYNNEI, per germline. This CDR3 is 15 amino acids long. The CDR3 loop is CASRRLAGGPDTQYF. The CDR3 nucleotides are TGTGCCAGCAGAAGACTAGCGGGGGGGCCAGATACGCAGTATTTT.

The J gene is TRBJ1-4, the V gene TRBV6-6, with a weak D call TRBD1 (6 bases). The CDR3 has 15 residues. V shed 6 bases and J shed 3 bases, with 14 bases lying between them. Germline V gene sequence: CDR1 MNHNY, CDR2 SVGAGI (reference sequence). As DNA, the CDR3 is TGTGCCAGCAGGGATCAGGGGCGGTCTAATGAAAAACTGTTTTTT. Amino acids: CASRDQGRSNEKLFF.

The chain combines TRBV9 with TRBJ2-7; no definite D call. This CDR3 has 14 residues. CDR1 SGDLS and CDR2 YYNGEE come from the germline V gene. The V gene lost 4 bases and the J gene lost 1 base, with 12 bases spanning the gap. In nucleotides, the CDR3 is TGTGCCAGCAGCCCCCCCGGCGGATCCTACGAGCAGTACTTC. This translates into CASSPPGGSYEQYF.

In this sample, this clone turned up a few times. The CDR3 spells CAISETSGGYTDTQYF. The CDR3 DNA reads as TGTGCCATCAGTGAGACTAGCGGGGGGTACACAGATACGCAGTATTTT. V is TRBV10-3 and J is TRBJ2-3, with 12 bases aligning to TRBD2. Germline V lookup: CDR1 ENHRY, CDR2 SYGVKD. Unmatched junction bases numbered 2, after V lost 2 bases and J lost 2 bases. The CDR3 consists of 16 residues.

The rearrangement joins TRBV9 to TRBJ1-1; D not certain. The ends were cut back, 3 bases at V and 8 bases at J, with 14 bases in the middle. CDR3 length: 13 amino acids. Germline values: CDR1 SGDLS, CDR2 YYNGEE. CDR3 sequence: CASSGAGVLEAFF. The DNA of the CDR3 is TGTGCCAGCAGCGGTGCCGGGGTCTTGGAAGCTTTCTTT.

The J gene is TRBJ1-1, the V gene TRBV2; no definite D call. V was cut by 5 bases and J by 0 bases, with 7 bases left in between. Germline lookup yields CDR1 SNHLY and CDR2 FYNNEI. The CDR3 totals 13 residues. In DNA, the CDR3 is TGTGCCAGCAGTATGGGTGTGAACACTGAAGCTTTCTTT. Amino acid sequence: CASSMGVNTEAFF.

The V call is TRBV19, the J call TRBJ2-1; 7 positions match TRBD1. CDR1 and CDR2 from the germline V gene are LNHDA and SQIVND (reference sequence). CDR3 length: 17 amino acids. V shed 1 base and J 7 bases; nucleotides not matched to a gene: 13. CDR3 residues: CASSIGRDRDLRNEQFF. In DNA, the CDR3 is TGTGCCAGTAGTATAGGAAGGGACAGAGACTTAAGAAATGAGCAGTTCTTC.

The chain combines TRBV9 with TRBJ1-1; 8 bases are shared with TRBD1. This CDR3 comprises 18 residues. Trimming took 3 bases from V and 1 from J; bases not matched to a gene: 14. CDR1 and CDR2 from the germline V gene are SGDLS and YYNGEE. CDR3 region: CASSALMAGTGPNTEAFF. The CDR3 DNA is TGTGCCAGCAGCGCCCTGATGGCGGGGACAGGTCCGAACACTGAAGCTTTCTTT.

This rearrangement joins TRBV4-1 to TRBJ1-5, with 8 positions matching TRBD1. The CDR3 extends over 17 amino acids. V trimming: 0 bases; J trimming: 7 bases; junction bases outside the gene matches: 11. Germline V gene sequence: CDR1 MGHRA, CDR2 YSYEKL. The CDR3 DNA reads as TGCGCCAGCAGCCAAGACGGGCCAGGGGGCATAGGGCAGCCCCAGCATTTT. It encodes CASSQDGPGGIGQPQHF.

This chain joins TRBV18 and TRBJ1-4, with a tentative D call TRBD1 (6 bases). This CDR3 has 16 amino acids. Trimming pared 0 bases from V and 8 bases from J, leaving 16 bases between. Looked up from germline, CDR1 is KGHSH and CDR2 is LQKENI. The CDR3 DNA reads TGTGCCAGCTCACCACCGACTGCAGGGGATATGGAAAAACTGTTTTTT. Protein sequence: CASSPPTAGDMEKLFF.

The chain combines TRBV5-4 with TRBJ2-5, with 9 bases aligning to TRBD1. CDR1 is SGHNT, CDR2 YYREEE, per germline (reference sequence). Unmatched junction bases numbered 6, after V lost 4 bases and J lost 8 bases. The CDR3 runs to 13 residues. CDR3 DNA sequence: TGTGCCAGCAGCCCGGGGGACAGGGAAACCCAGTACTTC. Amino acids: CASSPGDRETQYF. The entire variable domain, with the rest obtained from reference TRBV5-4 and TRBJ2-5, is as follows: ETGVTQSPTHLIKTRGQQVTLRCSSQSGHNTVSWYQQALGQGPQFIFQYYREEENGRGNFPPRFSGLQFPNYSSELNVNALELDDSALYLCASSPGDRETQYFGPGTRLLVL.

The gene calls are TRBV7-7 and TRBJ2-2; possibly TRBD2 for D (6 bases). V was clipped by 5 bases and J by 6 bases, with 16 bases between them. This CDR3 contains 15 residues. Germline V gene sequence: CDR1 SSHAT, CDR2 FNYEAQ (reference sequence). The CDR3 nucleotides read TGTGCCAGCAGCCCCTCTGGTTCGGGGGCCGGGGAGCTGTTTTTT. As protein: CASSPSGSGAGELFF.